This entry features one T cell receptor (beta chain) sequence. Its antigen target is currently unknown. No per-base quality is available; no much larger clone lies one base away. These data belong to a study of early stage breast cancer tumors (dated by TCRdb to about 2017). Study-wide context: Of the roughly 15 invasive breast tumors, roughly 12 were found to be estrogen receptor-positive, progesterone receptor-positive and HER2-negative. About 65% of the 12 ER+/PR+/HER2- tumors were invasive ductal carcinomas, while the other four were invasive lobular carcinomas. On average, each sample had roughly 9.5-fold read coverage. The samples as a whole yielded a few million detected templates, corresponding to 850,000 to 1,400,000 unique clonotypes.

Between the V and J ends, shortened by 2 bases and 2 bases respectively, the junction contains 9 bases. The cysteine opens and the phenylalanine closes a CDR3 of 14 amino acids. The kept DNA is CDR3 alone, 42 bases in frame from the first base. The germline V gene encodes CDR1 LNHDA and CDR2 SQIVND (reference sequence). The study profiled bulk TCR beta-chain repertoires in matched peripheral blood, tumor and adjacent normal breast tissue taken from about 16 patients with early-stage breast cancer. Before surgery, about 4.5-10 mL of whole blood was collected into EDTA tubes and then processed within 2 hours. Peripheral blood mononuclear cells were isolated by Ficoll-Paque centrifugation in SepMate-50 tubes. PBMCs were cryopreserved in aliquots of roughly 1.8 to 4.5 million cells in roughly 90% FBS with about 10% DMSO and kept in liquid nitrogen. The Qiagen AllPrep DNA/RNA Mini kit was used to extract genomic DNA.

Each sample was amplified as two independent genomic DNA replicates: roughly 0.5 ug for blood and roughly 1.4 ug for tumor or normal breast. TCRB sequencing of genomic DNA was carried out with the ImmunoSeq Intro kit according to the manufacturer's instructions. The multiplex PCR ran for 30 to 35 cycles using proprietary primers and spike-in control sequences for absolute quantification. Single-end 150-bp reads were used to sequence an 87-bp fragment spanning the CDR3 plus the flanking V and J genes. Seven samples, each with two replicates, were multiplexed per lane of an Illumina MiSeq using version 3.0 chemistry. Processing in the source paper ran as follows. The vendor's proprietary pipeline handled the raw data processing, merging both replicates into a single result for each sample. A clonotype was defined as productive rearrangements that share the same V-gene family, CDR3 amino acid sequence and J-gene segment. Clonality was calculated as 1 minus the normalized Shannon entropy (Pielou evenness) of TCRB abundances. T cell density was estimated by dividing total templates by the number of input cells inferred from the DNA input amount. Recon was used with default parameters to estimate total repertoire diversity and clonality. A clonotype was considered tumor-enriched if its abundance in tumor exceeded 0.1% and was at least 32-fold higher than its abundance in normal breast. This is the immuneACCESS table as TCRdb keeps it, with only in-frame sequences that have V and J called. A part of the clones is gone; compared with another copy, unresolved V genes explain less than half, and the rest is unexplained. That table supplies the V and J calls and clone size; D and trimming were determined from the DNA. Counted in this sample were 50,000 to 65,000 clones; 60% to 85% of them appeared once. In total, the top ten clones hold 3% to 4% of the sample.

What the work shows at the level of the full study, not this receptor alone: Compared with adjacent normal breast tissue, tumors had approximately 2.5-fold higher T cell density and higher clonality. Analysis by tumor subtype was prevented by the small cohort size. Enriched TCRB sequences shared across patients were found to be mostly commonly generated sequences that were unlikely to play an important role in the tumor microenvironment. Chain pairing and functional markers such as CD4, CD8 and FOXP3 were missed by bulk genomic DNA sequencing of unsorted cells. Greater similarity was observed between blood and normal breast repertoires than between blood and tumor repertoires, and tumor was distinguished from normal in 14 of 16 patients when each tissue was compared with blood.

Recombination connected TRBV19 to TRBJ2-5; TRBD2 is possibly the D segment (5 matching bases). This TCR was recovered from a young adult with breast cancer. The sample comprised blood. The bases read TGTGCCAGTAGTATAAGTAGCGTTCAAGAGACCCAGTACTTC. The encoded protein is CASSISSVQETQYF.